The clone carrying this TCR beta chain was seen more than once but under ten times. Antigen unknown. The isolated RNA, all of it, was reverse transcribed, so expressed TCRB transcripts were what got sequenced. The protocol was immunoSEQ multiplex PCR, while the TCRdb copy is restricted to in-frame clones and leaves out a portion. The data contain 300,000 to 400,000 clones, 13% of them singletons. The sample comes from a study of beta chain features in type 1 diabetes. Study observations and caveats: The naive, central memory and Treg TCRB repertoires looked more alike in patients than they did in healthy donors. Type 1 diabetes patients showed a moderate but significant shortening of TCRB CDR3s in all four CD4+ subsets.

Sequencing used naive CD4+ T cells from blood. The receptor's source is a woman under 30 with type 1 diabetes.

The CDR3 DNA sequence: TGTGCCAGCAGCCAATCGGGACTAGTCGGGGAGCTGTTTTTT. It is translated as CASSQSGLVGELFF. This chain links TRBV4-2 with TRBJ2-2, with TRBD2 matching 8 bases. V was clipped by 2 bases and J by 7 bases; unmatched bases: 3. The germline gives CDR1 LGHNA, CDR2 YNFKEQ. This CDR3 region has 14 residues.